The rows below give T cell receptor beta chains drawn from one sample of a study of T cell repertoires in cytomegalovirus infection. TCRdb reanalysed the reads using MiXCR and keeps one entry per CDR3 protein. The data show about 100,000 distinct CDR3 sequences, about a quarter seen once. The material sequenced was CD8+ T cells from PBMCs. The receptors were sampled from a human donor in good health (CMV status not recorded). Some clones in this sample may be carry-over from other donors' samples. CDR3s include the opening cysteine and the closing phenylalanine or tryptophan. A D gene is named only where the DNA matches it firmly. Clone size is given for some rows only: seen once, a few or many times, or a class if the clone is expanded.

few | TRBJ2-3 | TRBV7-2 | . | TGTGCCAGCAGCCGGACGGATCTAGTGTCAGATACGCAGTATTTT | CASSRTDLVSDTQYF
few | TRBJ2-5 | TRBV29-1 | TRBD2 | TGCAGCGTTGAGTTTGGGACTAGCGGGATTGCGGGGGCTCAAGAGACCCAGTACTTC | CSVEFGTSGIAGAQETQYF
many | TRBJ1-4 | TRBV7-2 | . | TGTGCCAGCAGCTTGACCCCCGGCCCAACTAATGAAAAACTGTTTTTT | CASSLTPGPTNEKLFF
few | TRBJ1-1 | TRBV15 | TRBD1 | TGTGCCACCAGCAGAGGGCTGGGGGTCGGACAGGGACTTGAGAACACTGAAGCTTTCTTT | CATSRGLGVGQGLENTEAFF
. | TRBJ2-7 | TRBV7-2 | . | TGTGCCAGCAGCCCCCACCCTTACGAGCAGTACTTC | CASSPHPYEQYF
many | TRBJ2-2 | TRBV7-8 | . | TGTGCCAGCAGCTTATGGTCAACCACCGGGGAGCTGTTTTTT | CASSLWSTTGELFF
few | TRBJ1-1 | TRBV12-3/TRBV12-4 | . | TGTGCCAGCAGTTCTAAGGAGGGGGACACTGAAGCTTTCTTT | CASSSKEGDTEAFF
many | TRBJ2-7 | TRBV12-3/TRBV12-4 | TRBD2 | TGTGCCAGCAGTTCCCTTCTAGCGGGGCAGCCCTACGAGCAGTACTTC | CASSSLLAGQPYEQYF
few | TRBJ1-2 | TRBV11-2 | TRBD1 | TGTGCCAGCAGCTTCTCAGGGGGCGCAGGGTATGGCTACACCTTC | CASSFSGGAGYGYTF
. | TRBJ2-7 | TRBV6-4 | . | TGTGCCAGCAGTGACTCGGCAGACTCCTACGAGCAGTACTTC | CASSDSADSYEQYF
many | TRBJ2-5 | TRBV7-6 | . | TGTGCCAGCAGCTTGACAGGCGGCGGATCGGCGGAGACCCAGTACTTC | CASSLTGGGSAETQYF